This record covers a single T cell receptor beta chain. Its antigen is currently unknown. The data belong to a study of cytomegalovirus exposure and HLA in healthy donors. Study findings and constraints: Presence/absence comparisons presumed near-even sequencing depth among donors.

The V end lost 3 bases, the J end lost 3 bases, and 14 bases lay between the germline ends. This CDR3 is 16 amino acids long. Germline values: CDR1 MRHNA, CDR2 SNTAGT. The PCR had 60 Vbeta and 13 Jbeta primers. Clones were sequenced by immunoSEQ multiplex PCR, and TCRdb holds only the in-frame ones, with some missing. The table shows under 150,000 clones, with more than 65% occurring only once. This receptor was taken from a man aged 50-60 years in good health and CMV-seronegative. The specimen sequenced was PBMCs. The chain uses TRBV6-4 and TRBJ1-4, with a weak D call TRBD1 (6 bases). The CDR3 reads CASSETPGVPNEKLFF. In DNA, the CDR3 is TGTGCCAGCAGTGAAACGCCAGGGGTACCTAATGAAAAACTGTTTTTT.